The next 20 T cell receptor beta chains were all read from a single sample in a study of blood T cell repertoires in COVID-19. The repertoire was sequenced with immunoSEQ multiplex PCR; TCRdb's copy has only in-frame clones and lacks some. The sample records around 370,000 clones, 88% being singletons. What was sequenced was PBMCs or T cells enriched from blood (not recorded which). Source of these receptors: a woman aged 18-29 years who had recovered from COVID-19.

This clone occurred once. The chain joins TRBV6-5 to TRBJ1-2, with D tentatively TRBD1 (5 bases). V gave up 0 bases and J gave up 4 bases, with 12 bases separating them. The CDR3 consists of 15 residues. Germline CDR1 reads MNHEY; CDR2 reads SVGAGI. CDR3 nucleotides: TGTGCCAGCAGTTACTCTTCGGGGCGGGGCTATGGCTACACCTTC. Its translation: CASSYSSGRGYGYTF.

CDR3 nucleotide sequence: TGTGCCAGCTCACCACGGAAGGGGGCGAGGGGCGAGCAGTACTTC. This encodes CASSPRKGARGEQYF. This sequence joins TRBV18 and TRBJ2-7; 7 bases are a match to TRBD1. Per the germline V gene, CDR1 is KGHSH and CDR2 is LQKENI. The CDR3 has 15 amino acids. V shed 1 base, J shed 6 bases, and the junction held 9 bases outside the gene matches.

This chain uses TRBV7-2 with TRBJ1-2, with D perhaps matching TRBD1 (6 bases). The V gene lost 5 bases and the J gene lost 4 bases, with 14 bases spanning the gap. CDR3 size: 14 residues. The germline CDR1 and CDR2 sequences are SGHTA and FQGNSA. The CDR3, as DNA: TGTGCCAGCAGCCGTGGACAGCAGAGCTATGGCTACACCTTC. Amino acids: CASSRGQQSYGYTF.

The rearrangement joins TRBV7-3 to TRBJ2-2; no clear D. CDR1 is SGHTA, CDR2 FQGTGA, per germline. The V and J ends lost 3 bases and 5 bases respectively, with 19 bases between them. There are 17 residues in the CDR3. DNA for the CDR3: TGTGCCAGCAGCTTTCCCCCTGGCCGACACCTTACCGGGGAGCTGTTTTTT. Protein: CASSFPPGRHLTGELFF.

CDR3 in DNA: TGTGCCAGCAGCCGCAATATTGAGTATTCACCCCTCCACTTT. It translates to CASSRNIEYSPLHF. V usage is TRBV11-2 and J usage is TRBJ1-6; D uncertain. In germline, CDR1 is SGHAT, CDR2 FQNNGV. The CDR3 is 14 amino acids. With 5 bases removed from V and 8 bases from J, the gap between germline ends came to 13 bases.

This clone appeared once. The rearrangement uses TRBV2 and TRBJ2-7; 10 bases map to TRBD1. The germline CDR1 and CDR2 sequences are SNHLY and FYNNEI. The CDR3 length is 14 residues. Trimming cost V 6 bases and J 0 bases; bases outside gene matches: 2. The CDR3 is CASRWTGGSYEQYF. CDR3 bases: TGTGCCAGCAGATGGACAGGGGGCTCCTACGAGCAGTACTTC.

With respect to this clone: Other DNA sequences in this specimen translate into the identical CDR3. The chain recombines TRBV27 with TRBJ2-7, with 9 bases lining up with TRBD1. Looked up from germline, CDR1 is MNHEY and CDR2 is SMNVEV (reference sequence). J was trimmed by 4 bases and V by 2 bases; bases with no gene match: 3. The CDR3 consists of 14 residues. The CDR3 DNA reads as TGTGCCAGCAGTTTAAGGGGACAGGGTTACGAGCAGTACTTC. Translation: CASSLRGQGYEQYF.

The V call is TRBV5-1, the J call TRBJ1-1; D unresolved. The length of the CDR3 is 18 residues. Trimming removed 0 bases at V and 5 bases at J, with 23 bases between. The germline CDR1 and CDR2 sequences are SGHRS and YFSETQ. The CDR3 reads CASSLGALQVHGGTEAFF. As DNA, the CDR3 is TGCGCCAGCAGCTTGGGGGCCCTCCAAGTCCACGGAGGGACTGAAGCTTTCTTT. Combining the CDR3 with reference TRBV5-1 and TRBJ1-1 gives the whole variable domain KAGVTQTPRYLIKTRGQQVTLSCSPISGHRSVSWYQQTPGQGLQFLFEYFSETQRNKGNFPGRFSGRQFSNSRSEMNVSTLELGDSALYLCASSLGALQVHGGTEAFFGQGTRLTVV.

The chain uses TRBV5-1 and TRBJ2-3, with a weak D call TRBD2 (6 bases). The germline gives CDR1 SGHRS, CDR2 YFSETQ. The V end lost 0 bases, the J end lost 5 bases, and 16 bases lay between the germline ends. CDR3 length equals 16 residues. CDR3 coding DNA: TGCGCCAGCAGCTTGGGTTTTAGCGGCCAGCAAGATACGCAGTATTTT. Its protein product is CASSLGFSGQQDTQYF.

The rearrangement joins TRBV7-2 to TRBJ1-3, with D possibly being TRBD1 (6 bases). CDR3 length: 15 residues. Between the trimmed V and J ends, which lost 4 bases and 2 bases, there was a span of 12 bases. Per germline, CDR1 SGHTA and CDR2 FQGNSA. CDR3 region: CASSSSNRAGNTIYF. The CDR3 region has the DNA TGTGCCAGCAGCTCTTCAAACAGGGCTGGAAACACCATATATTTT.

This clone was seen only once. V and J are TRBV7-8 and TRBJ1-3; no reliable D call. The germline gives CDR1 SGHVS, CDR2 FQNEAQ. There are 12 residues in the CDR3. Trimming removed 5 bases from V and 4 bases from J, with 6 bases in between. CDR3 residues: CASSQPGNTIYF. CDR3 DNA: TGTGCCAGCAGCCAGCCCGGAAACACCATATATTTT.

V is TRBV28 and J is TRBJ2-7; 7 nucleotides line up with TRBD2. From germline, CDR1 is MDHEN and CDR2 SYDVKM. The junction had 3 bases not matched to a gene; V was cut back by 2 bases and J by 5 bases. This CDR3 has 13 amino acids. The CDR3 DNA reads as TGTGCCAGCAGTTTAAGGCTAGCGGACGAGCAGTACTTC. The encoded protein is CASSLRLADEQYF.

The table lists this clone with a few counts. CDR3 sequence (DNA): TGTGCCAGCAGCCCACAACAGGGGCTGAACACTGAAGCTTTCTTT. Residues: CASSPQQGLNTEAFF. The gene calls are TRBV9 and TRBJ1-1; 7 bases are a match to TRBD1. This CDR3 is built from 15 residues. Per germline, CDR1 SGDLS and CDR2 YYNGEE. Losses at the gene ends were 4 bases for V and 0 bases for J; bases not matched to a gene: 6.

The gene calls are TRBV20-1 and TRBJ1-2; D not resolved. The germline CDR1 and CDR2 sequences are DFQATT and SNEGSKA (reference sequence). V lost 5 bases and J lost 9, with 13 bases in between. The CDR3 runs 11 residues. The CDR3 DNA is TGCAGTGCTCGAACCCGACATAGCTACACCTTC. Residues: CSARTRHSYTF.

The rearrangement uses TRBV7-2 and TRBJ2-1; 9 bases align to TRBD2. The CDR3 has 16 amino acids. Germline V gene lookup returns CDR1 SGHTA and CDR2 FQGNSA. With 4 bases clipped from V and 8 bases from J, the junction kept 12 bases outside the gene matches. The DNA of the CDR3 is TGTGCCAGCAGCTCCCTCGGCGGGGGGGCTATGTATGAGCAGTTCTTC. Its translation: CASSSLGGGAMYEQFF.

This chain links TRBV19 with TRBJ2-7, with 8 bases aligning to TRBD1. Germline CDR1 and CDR2: LNHDA and SQIVND (reference sequence). Unmatched junction bases numbered 5, after V lost 5 bases and J lost 5 bases. This CDR3 region has 13 residues. CDR3 coding DNA: TGTGCCAGTAGTGTGGCAGGGGGCCACGAGCAGTACTTC. The encoded protein is CASSVAGGHEQYF.

CDR3 amino acids: CSVVSEAYEQYF. CDR3 DNA: TGCAGCGTTGTCTCCGAGGCATACGAGCAGTACTTC. The chain links TRBV29-1 to TRBJ2-7; D is undetermined. Germline-derived CDR1 and CDR2 are SQVTM and ANQGSEA. The V and J ends lost 4 bases and 4 bases respectively, with 11 bases between them. The CDR3 has 12 residues.

The sample holds one count of this clone. CDR3 in DNA: TGTGCCAGCAGCTTATTAGGACAGCCTTATGGCTACACCTTC. Translation: CASSLLGQPYGYTF. The chain carries TRBV7-8 and TRBJ1-2, with TRBD1 as a possible D gene (6 bases). Trimming cost V 2 bases and J 5 bases, with 12 bases left between them. This CDR3 contains 14 residues. CDR1 SGHVS and CDR2 FQNEAQ come from the germline V gene.

This clone was observed a few times. This chain uses TRBV19 with TRBJ2-7, with TRBD1 matching 9 bases. Germline V gene sequence: CDR1 LNHDA, CDR2 SQIVND (reference sequence). The J segment lost 2 bases and the V segment lost 5 bases, leaving 7 bases of the junction unmatched. This CDR3 contains 15 residues. This chain's CDR3 is CASSGTDRGTYEQYF. The CDR3 bases are TGTGCCAGTAGTGGGACTGACAGGGGGACCTACGAGCAGTACTTC.

The V and J genes are TRBV18 and TRBJ1-6, with 7 bases matching TRBD1. Germline V gives CDR1 KGHSH, CDR2 LQKENI. The CDR3 consists of 15 residues. V shed 4 bases and J 5 bases; nucleotides not matched to a gene: 5. The CDR3 nucleotides are TGTGCCAGCTCACTGTCGGGACAGAATAATTCACCCCTCCACTTT. Translation gives CASSLSGQNNSPLHF.